Listed here are 2 T cell receptor beta chains from one sample, sequenced in a study of T cell repertoires in aging, cancer and after chemotherapy. Multiplex touch-down PCR with TRB-A/B primers amplified rearranged V-D-J TRB sequences. TCRdb re-derived calls from the multiplex PCR reads in MiXCR, one entry per CDR3 protein. This sample yields about 1,500 distinct CDR3 sequences, of which 55% to 65% are seen a single time; approximately 80% belongs to the top ten. Peripheral blood genomic DNA, not sorted cells or RNA, was the template. Sequenced material: blood. Receptors originate from a human donor with a blood cancer.

This clonotype has more than one count but fewer than ten. In nucleotides, the CDR3 is TGTGCCAGCAGTTACGGGACGGAAGTTTCCCAGGTGACCTACAATGAGCAGTTCTTC. Its translation: CASSYGTEVSQVTYNEQFF. This chain links TRBV6-5 with TRBJ2-1; tentatively, D is TRBD1 or TRBD2 (5 bases each). The CDR3 sequence is 19 residues long. The ends were cut back, 2 bases at V and 2 bases at J, with 22 bases in the middle. Germline-derived CDR1 and CDR2 are MNHEY and SVGAGI.

This clonotype showed up just a few times. This chain connects TRBV18 to TRBJ2-1, with 7 bases aligning to TRBD1. Losses at the gene ends were 5 bases for V and 0 bases for J; bases not matched to a gene: 7. The CDR3 contains 16 residues. From germline, CDR1 is KGHSH and CDR2 LQKENI. The CDR3: CASSFQQGSSYNEQFF. The DNA for the CDR3 is TGTGCCAGCTCATTCCAACAGGGGAGCTCCTACAATGAGCAGTTCTTC.